The clone carrying this T cell receptor beta chain was observed many times. Its target is unknown. The record originates from a study of regulatory T cells in long-lasting Graves disease. Indicated time point: persistent/refractory GD, antithyroid drugs over 5 years with positive TRAb. After RNA was extracted from PBMCs, the TCR library was made from it. Study-wide results and limits: With persistent disease, TRBV28, TRBJ1-2 and TRBJ2-5 were the favored segments. Shared public clonotypes totalled over 2,500 in persistent patients, compared with just under 1,000 in new patients.

Sequencing libraries for TCR beta were prepared with iRepertoire HTBI primers and Arm-PCR of CDR3 regions. The authors' processing: Identification across samples found approximately 60 TRBV and over 12 TRBJ segments. In TCRdb, the multiplex PCR reads were re-called with MiXCR into one record per CDR3 protein. The V and J calls and clone size are TCRdb's, not the authors'. This sample yields roughly 400,000 distinct CDR3 sequences, of which 21% are seen a single time; around an eighth belongs to the top ten. V lost 6 bases, J lost 4 bases, and 7 bases lay in between. This CDR3 region has 11 residues. Per germline, CDR1 MDHEN and CDR2 SYDVKM.

This sample comprised peripheral blood mononuclear cells (PBMCs), obtained when the disease was refractory, from a patient treated with antithyroid drugs. The V gene is TRBV28, the J gene TRBJ2-7; D not resolved. The receptor was isolated from a female donor with Graves disease. As DNA, the CDR3 is TGTGCCAGCAGATCCCTATACGAGCAGTACTTC. This encodes CASRSLYEQYF.